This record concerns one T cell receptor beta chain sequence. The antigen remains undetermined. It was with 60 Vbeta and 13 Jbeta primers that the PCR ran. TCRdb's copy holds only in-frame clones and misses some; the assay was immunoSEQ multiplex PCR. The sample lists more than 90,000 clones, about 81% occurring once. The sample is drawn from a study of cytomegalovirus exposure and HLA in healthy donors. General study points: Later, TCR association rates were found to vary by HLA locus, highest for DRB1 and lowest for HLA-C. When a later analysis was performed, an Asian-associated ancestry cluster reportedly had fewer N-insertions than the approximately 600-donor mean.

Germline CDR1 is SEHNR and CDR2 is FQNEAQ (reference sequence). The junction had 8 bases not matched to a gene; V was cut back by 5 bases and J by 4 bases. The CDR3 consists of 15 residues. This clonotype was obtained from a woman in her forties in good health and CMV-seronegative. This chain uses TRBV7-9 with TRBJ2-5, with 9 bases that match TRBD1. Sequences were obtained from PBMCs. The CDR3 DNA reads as TGTGCCAGCAGCCCACCGGGACAGGGTCGAGAGACCCAGTACTTC. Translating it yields CASSPPGQGRETQYF.